This is a list of T cell receptor beta chains from one sample in a study of beta chain features in type 1 diabetes. Some clones are missing from TCRdb's copy, which holds only in-frame ones; the method was immunoSEQ multiplex PCR. The sample has about 650,000 clones, under 15% seen once. The sample was naive CD4+ T cells from blood. The receptors stem from a man aged 25 to 45 with type 1 diabetes. Both conserved end residues are part of each CDR3. The D gene is left open where the match is weak. The size field is filled for only some rows; it gives once, few, many or a size class.

11	few	TRBV15	NA	TRBJ2-7	TGTGCCACCAGCGGATCCTACGAGCAGTACTTC	CATSGSYEQYF
13	NA	TRBV6-1	NA	TRBJ1-1	TGTGCCAGCAGTGTATGGGGGGACACTGAAGCTTTCTTT	CASSVWGDTEAFF
14	few	TRBV7-2	NA	TRBJ2-1	TGTGCCAGCAGCTTCTTTCCAAAGAATGGTGAGCAGTTCTTC	CASSFFPKNGEQFF
18	NA	TRBV27	TRBD1	TRBJ1-6	TGTGCCAGCACCGGGACAGGGATTTTTGGGTCCTATAATTCACCCCTCCACTTT	CASTGTGIFGSYNSPLHF
16	NA	TRBV7-2	NA	TRBJ1-6	TGTGCCAGCAGCTTAGACGGTCAGAACCATAATTCACCCCTCCACTTT	CASSLDGQNHNSPLHF
13	NA	TRBV7-2	NA	TRBJ2-5	TGTGCCAGCGGCCAGGGGCGGGTTAAGACCCAGTACTTC	CASGQGRVKTQYF
13	NA	TRBV29-1	TRBD2	TRBJ2-3	TGCAGCGTTGTTAGCGGGGGGACAGATACGCAGTATTTT	CSVVSGGTDTQYF
13	NA	TRBV12-5	NA	TRBJ1-2	TGTGCTAGTGGTTTGTGGGAGGGGGATGGCTACACCTTC	CASGLWEGDGYTF
16	NA	TRBV5-1	TRBD2	TRBJ2-4	TGCGCCAGCAGCTTGGATGCGTATAGCGGGAGGGACATTCAGTACTTC	CASSLDAYSGRDIQYF
13	few	TRBV28	NA	TRBJ2-1	TGTGCCAGCAGGGACAGCTCTTACAATGAGCAGTTCTTC	CASRDSSYNEQFF
15	NA	TRBV7-2	NA	TRBJ2-7	TGTGCCAGCAGCTTATTAGGGCAGCCTACGTCCGAGCAGTACTTC	CASSLLGQPTSEQYF
15	NA	TRBV9	NA	TRBJ1-3	TGTGCCAGCAGCCCTCTTGGGGGACCTGGAAACACCATATATTTT	CASSPLGGPGNTIYF
12	NA	TRBV5-1	NA	TRBJ1-1	TGCGCCAGCAGCCCAGGACAGCTTGAAGCTTTCTTT	CASSPGQLEAFF
16	NA	TRBV2	NA	TRBJ1-5	TGTGCCACCACCCAGGGGTCGGGTTATAGCAATCAGCCCCAGCATTTT	CATTQGSGYSNQPQHF
15	NA	TRBV28	TRBD1	TRBJ2-7	TGTGCCAGCAGCCCCGGGCAGACAGGGCCCTACGAGCAGTACTTC	CASSPGQTGPYEQYF
14	NA	TRBV9	NA	TRBJ2-7	TGTGCCAGCAGCGTAGAACAGGGTAAGGGCGAGCAGTACTTC	CASSVEQGKGEQYF
14	few	TRBV7-9	NA	TRBJ1-6	TGTGCCAGCAGCCCAGGTCCGAATAATTCACCCCTCCACTTT	CASSPGPNNSPLHF
15	NA	TRBV7-3	NA	TRBJ2-4	TGTGCCAGCAGCTTAGTCGGCGGGGACAAAAACATTCAGTACTTC	CASSLVGGDKNIQYF
13	few	TRBV7-3	NA	TRBJ1-2	TGTGCCAGCAGCCCTGACAGGAACTATGGCTACACCTTC	CASSPDRNYGYTF
15	few	TRBV5-5	NA	TRBJ2-7	TGTGCCAGCAGTATTGTGGTGACGGAAAATTACGAGCAGTACTTC	CASSIVVTENYEQYF
12	few	TRBV29-1	NA	TRBJ1-2	TGCGGGGTTCCCGTTTTCGACGATGGCTACACCTTC	CGVPVFDDGYTF
14	many	TRBV25-1	NA	TRBJ2-3	TGTGCCAGCAGTGAGAGACTAAGCACAGATACGCAGTATTTT	CASSERLSTDTQYF
15	few	TRBV4-3	TRBD1	TRBJ1-5	TGCGCCAGCAGCCAGGTCACAGGGGCGAATCAGCCCCAGCATTTT	CASSQVTGANQPQHF
15	NA	TRBV4-1	TRBD1	TRBJ2-7	TGCGCCAGCAGCCACCCAGGACAGGGGTCCTACGAGCAGTACTTC	CASSHPGQGSYEQYF
16	NA	TRBV4-3	NA	TRBJ1-2	TGCGCCAGCAGCCCACAAGACGACCGCAACTTCTATGGCTACACCTTC	CASSPQDDRNFYGYTF
12	few	TRBV2	NA	TRBJ1-4	TGTGCCAGCAGTGCTTTAGAAGAAAAACTGTTTTTT	CASSALEEKLFF
15	NA	TRBV5-4	NA	TRBJ2-1	TGTGCCAGCAGCTTGGACAGCCCCTCCTACAATGAGCAGTTCTTC	CASSLDSPSYNEQFF
18	few	TRBV4-3	TRBD2	TRBJ2-1	TGCGCCAGCAGCCAAGATCTGACGGGACTAGCGGGGGAGTATGAGCAGTTCTTC	CASSQDLTGLAGEYEQFF
14	NA	TRBV9	NA	TRBJ2-5	TGTGCCAGCGGGGGGCCTTCTCGAGAGGAGACCCAGTACTTC	CASGGPSREETQYF
13	NA	TRBV7-2	NA	TRBJ2-7	TGTGCCAGCAGCTTAACCAGCTCCTACGAGCAGTACTTC	CASSLTSSYEQYF
15	NA	TRBV30	NA	TRBJ1-4	TGTGCCTGGAGTGTAGGCGCCAGCGTAAATGAAAAACTGTTTTTT	CAWSVGASVNEKLFF
14	NA	TRBV28	TRBD1	TRBJ2-5	TGTGCCAGCAAAACCCGGACAGGCCAAGAGACCCAGTACTTC	CASKTRTGQETQYF
14	few	TRBV7-2	NA	TRBJ1-6	TGTGCCAGCAGCTTTACAGGGTTAAATTCACCCCTCCACTTT	CASSFTGLNSPLHF
15	NA	TRBV27	NA	TRBJ2-5	TGTGCCAGCAGTCCCTTAAGGGCCGGCCAAGAGACCCAGTACTTC	CASSPLRAGQETQYF
16	few	TRBV7-9	NA	TRBJ2-2	TGTGCCAGCAGCTTAGGGCTGACAGGGAACACCGGGGAGCTGTTTTTT	CASSLGLTGNTGELFF
18	NA	TRBV30	TRBD1	TRBJ1-5	TGTGCCTGGAGTGTCGGCCGGGACAGCCACTATAGCAATCAGCCCCAGCATTTT	CAWSVGRDSHYSNQPQHF
15	few	TRBV5-1	NA	TRBJ1-5	TGCGCCAGCAGCTTGTCGGGGGAGTTGAGACAGCCCCAGCATTTT	CASSLSGELRQPQHF
14	NA	TRBV6-5	NA	TRBJ2-7	TGTGCCAGCAGTTACGACAAGGGTGCCTACGAGCAGTACTTC	CASSYDKGAYEQYF
14	few	TRBV9	NA	TRBJ2-1	TGTGCCAGCAGCCCCCGACAGGGACTCAATGAGCAGTTCTTC	CASSPRQGLNEQFF
13	NA	TRBV29-1	NA	TRBJ1-3	TGCAGCGTCGCGTTCGGGGCTGGAAACACCATATATTTT	CSVAFGAGNTIYF
13	few	TRBV19	NA	TRBJ2-5	TGTGCCAGTAGTAAGAGGGGAACAGGGACCCAGTACTTC	CASSKRGTGTQYF
13	few	TRBV19	TRBD1	TRBJ1-2	TGTGCCAGTACGGGACAGCTCGCTTATGGCTACACCTTC	CASTGQLAYGYTF
15	NA	TRBV4-3	NA	TRBJ1-1	TGCGCCAGCAGCCAAGGGAAACAGGGCTACACTGAAGCTTTCTTT	CASSQGKQGYTEAFF
16	NA	TRBV4-3	TRBD1	TRBJ2-2	TGCGCCAGCAGCCAGTCGACAGGGGGGAGGACCGGGGAGCTGTTTTTT	CASSQSTGGRTGELFF
14	NA	TRBV9	NA	TRBJ1-2	TGTGCCAGCAGCGTAGACTCAATCCCCTATGGCTACACCTTC	CASSVDSIPYGYTF
13	few	TRBV5-4	NA	TRBJ2-5	TGTGCCAGCAGCCCACCTGGAGTGTGGACCCAGTACTTC	CASSPPGVWTQYF